Below are 8 T cell receptor beta chains sequenced from a single sample in a study of vaccination effects on CD4 cells after COVID-19. Their recognized antigens are unknown. Profiled with immunoSEQ multiplex PCR; TCRdb holds only in-frame clones, not every one. The sample lists around 62,000 clones; about 67% were seen once. Investigators separated out CD4+ T cells once around nine days of culture had passed. Participants completed two doses of the BNT162b2 or mRNA-1273 vaccine. The sample here was CD4+ T cells from PBMCs cultured without peptide, taken after COVID-19 vaccination. These receptors were taken from a human donor who received a COVID-19 vaccine.

The rearrangement joins TRBV9 to TRBJ2-3; a weak D match, TRBD1 (6 bases). Trimming took off 2 bases at V and 3 bases at J, with 10 bases between the two ends. Germline values: CDR1 SGDLS, CDR2 YYNGEE. This CDR3 has 14 residues. CDR3 loop: CASSVSQGTDTQYF. CDR3 DNA: TGTGCCAGCAGCGTCTCACAGGGAACAGATACGCAGTATTTT. Variable domain in full (rest from reference TRBV9 and TRBJ2-3): DSGVTQTPKHLITATGQRVTLRCSPRSGDLSVYWYQQSLDQGLQFLIQYYNGEERAKGNILERFSAQQFPDLHSELNLSSLELGDSALYFCASSVSQGTDTQYFGPGTRLTVL.

The J gene is TRBJ2-3, the V gene TRBV30; either TRBD1 or TRBD2 may supply D (5 bases each). This CDR3 has 14 amino acids. Trimming removed 4 bases at V and 0 bases at J, with 11 bases between. Germline V gives CDR1 GTSNPN, CDR2 SVGIG (reference sequence). The CDR3 loop is CAWKRGLSTDTQYF. The CDR3 DNA is TGTGCCTGGAAGAGGGGCTTAAGCACAGATACGCAGTATTTT.

The rearrangement uses TRBV5-4 and TRBJ2-6; D call uncertain. Between the trimmed V and J ends, which lost 1 base and 0 bases, there was a span of 5 bases. Looked up from germline, CDR1 is SGHNT and CDR2 is YYREEE (reference sequence). This CDR3 contains 15 residues. The CDR3 is CASSLFPSGANVLTF. DNA for the CDR3: TGTGCCAGCAGCTTGTTTCCCTCTGGGGCCAACGTCCTGACTTTC.

The chain combines TRBV24-1 with TRBJ1-1; D gene ambiguous. In germline, CDR1 is KGHDR, CDR2 SFDVKD. Between the trimmed V and J ends, which lost 4 bases and 6 bases, there was a span of 11 bases. The CDR3 totals 13 residues. The CDR3 bases are TGTGCCACCAGTGAAGGGAGCTCTCCTGAAGCTTTCTTT. It translates to CATSEGSSPEAFF.

The chain links TRBV6-5 to TRBJ2-7; D is uncertain. Between the trimmed V and J ends, which lost 6 bases and 0 bases, there was a span of 12 bases. The CDR3 has 14 residues. Germline V lookup: CDR1 MNHEY, CDR2 SVGAGI. CDR3 in amino acids: CASRAKIFSYEQYV. As DNA, the CDR3 is TGTGCCAGCAGAGCAAAGATCTTCTCCTACGAGCAGTACGTC.

In this sample, this clone turned up a few times. The chain joins TRBV6-5 to TRBJ2-7, with D uncertain. The germline gives CDR1 MNHEY, CDR2 SVGAGI. V lost 6 bases, J lost 3 bases, and 9 bases lay in between. This CDR3 region has 12 residues. The CDR3 region is CASSPTLYEQYV. CDR3 nucleotides: TGTGCCAGCAGCCCGACCCTCTACGAGCAGTACGTC.

The rearrangement joins TRBV5-1 to TRBJ2-7; D tentatively reads TRBD1 or TRBD2 (5 bases each). V gave up 3 bases and J gave up 1 base, with 11 bases separating them. Germline values: CDR1 SGHRS, CDR2 YFSETQ. The CDR3 spans 14 residues. CDR3 nucleotide sequence: TGCGCCAGCAGCTCGGGGCCTCCTTCCTACGAGCAGTACGTC. Translating it yields CASSSGPPSYEQYV.

The chain employs TRBV2 and TRBJ2-3; D ambiguous. The V end lost 8 bases, the J end lost 5 bases, and 8 bases lay between the germline ends. Germline values: CDR1 SNHLY, CDR2 FYNNEI. CDR3 length: 11 residues. CDR3 loop: CASVWGDTQYF. The CDR3 coding sequence is TGTGCCAGCGTCTGGGGAGATACGCAGTATTTT.